The 30 T cell receptor beta chains below were found in one sample sequenced in a study of T cell responses to AZD1222 COVID-19 vaccine. Sequencing was performed with immunoSEQ multiplex PCR; in TCRdb, only in-frame clones are kept and a portion is missing. The sample lists around 140,000 clones, roughly nine tenths seen once, with under 4% in the top ten. The specimen was peripheral blood, collected on day 0 of AZD1222 vaccination. These receptor sequences come from an adult in good health.

In its sample, this clone was seen a few times. This chain connects TRBV18 to TRBJ2-2; D possibly uses TRBD1 or TRBD2 (5 bases each). Germline-derived CDR1 and CDR2 are KGHSH and LQKENI. CDR3 length equals 15 residues. Trimming cost V 3 bases and J 7 bases, with 15 bases left between them. Written as DNA, the CDR3 is TGTGCCAGCTCACCGGGGCCGGACTTGATCGGGGAGCTGTTTTTT. It encodes CASSPGPDLIGELFF.

This clone was seen only once. This chain links TRBV5-1 with TRBJ2-2; TRBD2 matches at 12 bases. This CDR3 contains 15 residues. Trimming cost V 4 bases and J 7 bases; bases outside gene matches: 5. Germline assignment: CDR1 SGHRS and CDR2 YFSETQ. Written as DNA, the CDR3 is TGCGCCAGCAGCCGGACTAGCGGGATAATCGGGGAGCTGTTTTTT. Its protein product is CASSRTSGIIGELFF. Drawing the rest from reference TRBV5-1 and TRBJ2-2, the complete variable domain is KAGVTQTPRYLIKTRGQQVTLSCSPISGHRSVSWYQQTPGQGLQFLFEYFSETQRNKGNFPGRFSGRQFSNSRSEMNVSTLELGDSALYLCASSRTSGIIGELFFGEGSRLTVL.

The rearrangement joins TRBV27 to TRBJ1-2, with a tentative D call TRBD1 (5 bases). V was pared by 2 bases and J by 5 bases, with 15 bases between. This CDR3 spans 15 amino acids. CDR1 is MNHEY and CDR2 is SMNVEV in the germline V gene (reference sequence). CDR3 protein: CASSLLSREGYGYTF. The DNA of the CDR3 is TGTGCCAGCAGTTTACTCAGCAGGGAAGGGTATGGCTACACCTTC.

This chain connects TRBV5-1 to TRBJ2-7, with 8 bases matching TRBD1. V trimming: 4 bases; J trimming: 2 bases; junction bases outside the gene matches: 5. Germline V CDR1 and CDR2: SGHRS, YFSETQ. The CDR3 contains 14 residues. CDR3 DNA: TGCGCCAGCAGCACACCGGGACAGGCCTACGAGCAGTACTTC. Translation: CASSTPGQAYEQYF.

The chain couples TRBV6-5 to TRBJ1-1, with D unresolved. The germline V gene encodes CDR1 MNHEY and CDR2 SVGAGI. Deletions cut 5 bases from V and 1 base from J, with 11 bases between. This CDR3 has 14 residues. CDR3 protein: CASSIFRANTEAFF. Here the CDR3 DNA reads TGTGCCAGCAGTATTTTTAGGGCGAACACTGAAGCTTTCTTT.

The chain is built from TRBV24-1 and TRBJ2-1; tentative D call: TRBD2 (6 bases). Germline CDR1 and CDR2: KGHDR and SFDVKD. The CDR3 contains 14 residues. Deletions cut 5 bases from V and 6 bases from J, with 13 bases between. The CDR3: CATSAASEPNEQFF. The CDR3 DNA follows: TGTGCCACCAGTGCGGCTAGCGAGCCCAATGAGCAGTTCTTC.

This chain uses TRBV6-5 with TRBJ1-5, with TRBD1 matching 7 bases. Trimming cost V 5 bases and J 6 bases; bases outside gene matches: 10. The germline V gene encodes CDR1 MNHEY and CDR2 SVGAGI. The CDR3 extends over 15 amino acids. The CDR3 nucleotides read TGTGCCAGCAGTCCCGGAAGACAGGGCCCTCAGCCCCAGCATTTT. As protein: CASSPGRQGPQPQHF.

This clone was detected only once. This chain links TRBV24-1 with TRBJ1-1; D is uncertain. Trimming left V 0 bases short and J 11 bases short, with 9 bases between. CDR3 size: 12 residues. The germline V gene has CDR1 KGHDR and CDR2 SFDVKD. CDR3 sequence reads: CATSDLAGRAFF. The CDR3 DNA is TGTGCCACCAGTGATTTGGCGGGGAGGGCTTTCTTT.

This sequence joins TRBV6-8 and TRBJ2-5; 7 nucleotides line up with TRBD1. V was pared by 7 bases and J by 3 bases, with 5 bases of the junction left unmatched. Germline lookup yields CDR1 MNHGY and CDR2 SAAAGT. The CDR3 consists of 13 residues. The DNA of the CDR3 is TGTGCCAGCACCGACAGGGAGAAAGAGACCCAGTACTTC. This translates into CASTDREKETQYF.

This chain joins TRBV18 and TRBJ2-4; D ambiguous. V shed 3 bases and J shed 0 bases, with 12 bases lying between them. Germline V gene data show CDR1 as KGHSH and CDR2 as LQKENI. This CDR3 contains 16 residues. This CDR3 is CASSPLQVIAKNIQYF. CDR3 nucleotide sequence: TGTGCCAGCTCACCCCTGCAGGTTATAGCCAAAAACATTCAGTACTTC.

The chain is built from TRBV9 and TRBJ2-5, with 10 bases lining up with TRBD1. The germline V gene encodes CDR1 SGDLS and CDR2 YYNGEE. This CDR3 has 15 amino acids. The V segment lost 5 bases and the J segment 6 bases; nucleotides outside the gene matches: 10. The CDR3 region has the DNA TGTGCCAGCAGGACCGGGACAGGGGATTCTCAGACCCAGTACTTC. As protein: CASRTGTGDSQTQYF.

The count of this clone is one. V usage is TRBV2 and J usage is TRBJ1-6; D unclear. This CDR3 contains 14 residues. V lost 5 bases and J lost 4, with 9 bases in between. The V gene's germline CDR1 is SNHLY and CDR2 FYNNEI. CDR3: CASSPWGYNSPLHF. The CDR3 DNA sequence: TGTGCCAGCAGTCCGTGGGGATATAATTCACCCCTCCACTTT.

The chain joins TRBV6-5 to TRBJ2-5; 7 nucleotides match TRBD1. CDR1 is MNHEY and CDR2 is SVGAGI in the germline V gene. The CDR3 sequence is 14 residues long. V shed 6 bases and J 2 bases; nucleotides not matched to a gene: 6. CDR3 residues: CASSIRQGQETQYF. The CDR3, as DNA: TGTGCCAGCAGCATTCGACAGGGACAAGAGACCCAGTACTTC.

V and J are TRBV19 and TRBJ2-2; 10 bases line up with TRBD2. Germline trimming cut 5 bases from V and 5 bases from J; bases unmatched to any gene: 5. The CDR3 is 15 amino acids. In germline, CDR1 is LNHDA, CDR2 SQIVND (reference sequence). CDR3 DNA sequence: TGTGCCAGTAGTCTAATAGCGGGGGGAACCGGGGAGCTGTTTTTT. Residues: CASSLIAGGTGELFF.

Here the CDR3 DNA reads TGTGCCAGCAGTTTATCTCGACAGGGGATGGGGCCCCAGCATTTT. Its protein is CASSLSRQGMGPQHF. The chain couples TRBV27 to TRBJ1-5; the match to TRBD1 covers 8 bases. Unmatched junction bases numbered 7, after V lost 0 bases and J lost 9 bases. The CDR3 totals 15 residues. Germline V gene lookup returns CDR1 MNHEY and CDR2 SMNVEV (reference sequence).

This chain uses TRBV5-1 with TRBJ2-5, with D tentatively TRBD2 (7 bases). The CDR3 runs 17 residues. The germline gives CDR1 SGHRS, CDR2 YFSETQ. Trimming took off 4 bases at V and 4 bases at J, with 23 bases between the two ends. The CDR3 loop reads CASSALGGPPPGETQYF. The CDR3, as DNA: TGCGCCAGCAGCGCCCTGGGGGGGCCCCCTCCGGGAGAGACCCAGTACTTC.

V is TRBV28 and J is TRBJ2-1, with a weak D call TRBD2 (5 bases). The CDR3 is 14 amino acids. Between the trimmed V and J ends, which lost 7 bases and 6 bases, there was a span of 16 bases. Per germline, CDR1 MDHEN and CDR2 SYDVKM. The CDR3 is CASIGRTSTNEQFF. DNA for the CDR3: TGTGCCAGCATAGGCAGGACTTCTACCAATGAGCAGTTCTTC.

The V gene is TRBV5-1, the J gene TRBJ2-7; D remains ambiguous. Between the trimmed V and J ends, which lost 4 bases and 4 bases, there was a span of 21 bases. The CDR3 runs to 16 residues. Germline V gives CDR1 SGHRS, CDR2 YFSETQ. The CDR3, as DNA: TGCGCCAGCAGCCTGGGGTCATTGGCCGGAATTTACGAGCAGTACTTC. This translates into CASSLGSLAGIYEQYF. The full variable domain, in which reference TRBV5-1 and TRBJ2-7 provide the parts outside the CDR3, is KAGVTQTPRYLIKTRGQQVTLSCSPISGHRSVSWYQQTPGQGLQFLFEYFSETQRNKGNFPGRFSGRQFSNSRSEMNVSTLELGDSALYLCASSLGSLAGIYEQYFGPGTRLTVT.

V usage is TRBV10-2 and J usage is TRBJ2-5; TRBD2 matches 8 bases. The CDR3 is 17 residues long. Germline loops: CDR1 WSHSY, CDR2 SAAADI. With 6 bases clipped from V and 5 bases from J, the junction kept 17 bases outside the gene matches. The CDR3 protein is CASSPGSGTRVWETQYF. The CDR3 DNA follows: TGCGCCAGCAGCCCGGGGAGCGGGACTAGAGTCTGGGAGACCCAGTACTTC.

This chain uses TRBV4-1 with TRBJ2-7; D might be TRBD1 (6 bases). The CDR3 runs 16 residues. Trimming left V 4 bases short and J 1 base short, with 17 bases between. CDR1 and CDR2 from the germline V gene are MGHRA and YSYEKL. CDR3 region: CASSPVGTGFSYEQYF. CDR3 in DNA: TGCGCCAGCAGCCCCGTCGGAACAGGGTTTTCCTACGAGCAGTACTTC.

This chain links TRBV10-2 with TRBJ1-6; 7 nucleotides match TRBD1. The CDR3 length is 14 residues. V shed 6 bases and J 7 bases; nucleotides not matched to a gene: 6. Germline CDR1 is WSHSY and CDR2 is SAAADI. For the CDR3, the DNA is TGCGCCAGCAGCGCTTTGGGACAGAATTCACCCCTCCACTTT. It specifies CASSALGQNSPLHF.

This clone appeared once. CDR3 residues: CAVGGRRGASDEQYF. CDR3 nucleotides: TGTGCCGTGGGGGGCCGTCGGGGCGCGAGTGACGAGCAGTACTTC. V is TRBV5-6 and J is TRBJ2-7; D could derive from TRBD1 or TRBD2 (6 bases each). V was clipped by 10 bases and J by 5 bases, with 25 bases between them. Germline V CDR1 and CDR2: SGHDT, YYEEEE. The CDR3 loop spans 15 amino acids. The full variable domain, in which reference TRBV5-6 and TRBJ2-7 provide the parts outside the CDR3, is DAGVTQSPTHLIKTRGQQVTLRCSPKSGHDTVSWYQQALGQGPQFIFQYYEEEERQRGNFPDRFSGHQFPNYSSELNVNALLLGDSALYLCAVGGRRGASDEQYFGPGTRLTVT.

The chain is built from TRBV19 and TRBJ1-2; perhaps TRBD1 as D (5 bases). The germline V gene has CDR1 LNHDA and CDR2 SQIVND (reference sequence). The length of the CDR3 is 12 residues. The CDR3, as DNA: TGTGGCTCGGGGACGAACATCGGGGAGCACACCTTC. Translated, it gives CGSGTNIGEHTF.

The chain is built from TRBV2 and TRBJ1-2; D remains ambiguous. Trimming removed 3 bases from V and 7 bases from J, with 15 bases in between. Germline CDR1 and CDR2: SNHLY and FYNNEI. CDR3 size: 14 residues. CDR3 nucleotide sequence: TGTGCCAGCAGTGAGGCCAGGTTGTATGGTGGCTACACCTTC. It specifies CASSEARLYGGYTF.

The chain has TRBV10-1 and TRBJ1-5; D possibly corresponds to TRBD1 (6 bases). CDR3 length: 14 amino acids. V lost 2 bases, J lost 4 bases, and 9 bases lay in between. From germline, CDR1 is WNHNN and CDR2 SYGVQD (reference sequence). CDR3 residues: CASSESGQNQPQHF. CDR3 DNA sequence: TGCGCCAGCAGTGAGAGTGGACAGAATCAGCCCCAGCATTTT.

The V gene is TRBV7-8, the J gene TRBJ2-3, with D maybe TRBD2 (6 bases). Germline V lookup: CDR1 SGHVS, CDR2 FQNEAQ. Between the trimmed V and J ends, which lost 4 bases and 1 base, there was a span of 9 bases. CDR3 length: 14 amino acids. The CDR3 DNA reads TGTGCCAGCAGCTGGGAGGAGGGCACAGATACGCAGTATTTT. This gives the protein CASSWEEGTDTQYF.

V usage is TRBV5-1 and J usage is TRBJ2-3; the D gene is possibly TRBD2 (5 bases). V shed 9 bases and J shed 1 base, with 15 bases lying between them. This CDR3 is built from 14 residues. Germline values: CDR1 SGHRS, CDR2 YFSETQ. CDR3 protein: CATARREGTDTQYF. CDR3 nucleotide sequence: TGCGCCACTGCCCGCCGGGAAGGCACAGATACGCAGTATTTT.

V usage is TRBV28 and J usage is TRBJ1-2; D is perhaps TRBD1 (5 bases). This CDR3 is built from 14 residues. Germline V lookup: CDR1 MDHEN, CDR2 SYDVKM. The V end was cut by 2 bases, the J end by 1 base, with 8 bases between. The chain's CDR3 is CASSLQGLNYGYTF. CDR3 bases: TGTGCCAGCAGTTTACAGGGACTTAACTATGGCTACACCTTC.

This clone was recorded only once. The chain is built from TRBV5-1 and TRBJ2-1, with TRBD2 matching 16 bases. The CDR3 is made up of 14 amino acids. With 7 bases clipped from V and 8 bases from J, the junction kept 3 bases outside the gene matches. The germline V gene encodes CDR1 SGHRS and CDR2 YFSETQ. The CDR3 nucleotides are TGCGCCAGCGGGGGACTAGCGGGAGGGGATGAGCAGTTCTTC. Translating it yields CASGGLAGGDEQFF.

The chain uses TRBV5-4 and TRBJ1-2; the match to TRBD1 covers 7 bases. The CDR3 totals 12 residues. Germline V gives CDR1 SGHNT, CDR2 YYREEE (reference sequence). Trimming removed 4 bases from V and 8 bases from J; junction bases left unmatched: 5. The CDR3 DNA reads TGTGCCAGCAGCCAGGGGACAGAAGGCTACACCTTC. This gives the protein CASSQGTEGYTF.